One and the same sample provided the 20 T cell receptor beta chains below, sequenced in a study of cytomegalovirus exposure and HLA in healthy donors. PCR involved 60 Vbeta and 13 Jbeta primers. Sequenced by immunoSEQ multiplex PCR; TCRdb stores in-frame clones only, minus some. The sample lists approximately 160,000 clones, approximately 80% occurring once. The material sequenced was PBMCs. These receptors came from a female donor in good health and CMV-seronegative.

Here the CDR3 DNA reads TGTGCCAGCAGCCCCTACCGGGAAACCTACGAGCAGTACTTC. Amino acids: CASSPYRETYEQYF. The chain joins TRBV5-4 to TRBJ2-7; TRBD2 might be the D (5 bases). CDR1 is SGHNT and CDR2 is YYREEE in the germline V gene (reference sequence). This CDR3 is 14 amino acids long. Deletions cut 4 bases from V and 2 bases from J, with 13 bases between.

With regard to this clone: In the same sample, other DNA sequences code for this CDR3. The CDR3 spells CAWSGTGGGTQYF. CDR3 nucleotide sequence: TGTGCCTGGAGTGGGACAGGAGGAGGGACCCAGTACTTC. This sequence joins TRBV30 and TRBJ2-5, with TRBD1 matching over 7 bases. CDR1 GTSNPN and CDR2 SVGIG come from the germline V gene (reference sequence). The CDR3 is made up of 13 amino acids. The junction had 6 bases not matched to a gene; V was cut back by 1 base and J by 7 bases.

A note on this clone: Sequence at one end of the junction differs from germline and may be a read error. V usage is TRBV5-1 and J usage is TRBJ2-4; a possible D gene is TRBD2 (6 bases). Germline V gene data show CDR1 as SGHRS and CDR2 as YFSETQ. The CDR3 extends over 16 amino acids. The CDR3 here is CASSSGGAAAKNSQYF. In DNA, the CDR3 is TGCGCCAGCTCGTCAGGAGGGGCTGCGGCCAAAAACAGTCAGTACTTC.

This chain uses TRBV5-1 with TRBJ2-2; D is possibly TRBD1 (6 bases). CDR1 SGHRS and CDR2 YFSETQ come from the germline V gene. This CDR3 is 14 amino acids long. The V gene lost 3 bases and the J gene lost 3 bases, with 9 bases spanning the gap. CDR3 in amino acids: CASSSGQYTGELFF. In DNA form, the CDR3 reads TGCGCCAGCAGCTCAGGACAGTACACCGGGGAGCTGTTTTTT.

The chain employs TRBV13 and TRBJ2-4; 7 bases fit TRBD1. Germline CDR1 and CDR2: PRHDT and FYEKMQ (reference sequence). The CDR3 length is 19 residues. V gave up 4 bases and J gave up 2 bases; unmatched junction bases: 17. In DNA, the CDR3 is TGTGCCAGCAGCTCCCCGGGACAGAACTCTTTCGGAACCAAAAACATTCAGTACTTC. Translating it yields CASSSPGQNSFGTKNIQYF.

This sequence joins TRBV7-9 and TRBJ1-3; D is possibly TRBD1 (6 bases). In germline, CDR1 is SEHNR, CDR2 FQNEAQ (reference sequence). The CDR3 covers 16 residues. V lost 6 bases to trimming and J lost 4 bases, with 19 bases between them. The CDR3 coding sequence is TGTGCCAGCAGATCACTTCGGGGGGCGGCGGGAAACACCATATATTTT. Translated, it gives CASRSLRGAAGNTIYF.

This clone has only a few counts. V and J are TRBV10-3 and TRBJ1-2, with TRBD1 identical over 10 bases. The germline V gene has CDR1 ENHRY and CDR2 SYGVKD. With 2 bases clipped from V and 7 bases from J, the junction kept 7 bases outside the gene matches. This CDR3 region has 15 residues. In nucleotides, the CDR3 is TGTGCCATCAGTGAGGAGGGACAGGGGTCAAGTGGCTACACCTTC. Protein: CAISEEGQGSSGYTF.

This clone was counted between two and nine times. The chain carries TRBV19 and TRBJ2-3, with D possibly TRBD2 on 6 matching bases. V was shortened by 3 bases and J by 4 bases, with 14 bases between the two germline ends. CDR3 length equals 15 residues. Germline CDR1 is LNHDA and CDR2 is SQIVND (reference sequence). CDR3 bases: TGTGCCAGTAGTATTGGTCCCCAGCGGGCAGATACGCAGTATTTT. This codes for CASSIGPQRADTQYF.

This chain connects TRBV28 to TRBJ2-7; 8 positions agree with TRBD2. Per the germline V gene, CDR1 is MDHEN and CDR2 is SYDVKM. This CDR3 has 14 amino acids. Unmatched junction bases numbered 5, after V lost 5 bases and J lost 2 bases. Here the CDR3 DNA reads TGTGCCAGCAGTAGACTAGCGTTCGCCTACGAGCAGTACTTC. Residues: CASSRLAFAYEQYF.

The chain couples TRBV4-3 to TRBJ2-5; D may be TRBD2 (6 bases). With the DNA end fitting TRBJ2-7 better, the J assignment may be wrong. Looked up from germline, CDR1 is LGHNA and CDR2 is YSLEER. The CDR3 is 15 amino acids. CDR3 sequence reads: CASSQGFAGTYEQYF. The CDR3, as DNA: TGCGCCAGCAGCCAGGGTTTTGCGGGGACCTACGAGCAGTACTTC.

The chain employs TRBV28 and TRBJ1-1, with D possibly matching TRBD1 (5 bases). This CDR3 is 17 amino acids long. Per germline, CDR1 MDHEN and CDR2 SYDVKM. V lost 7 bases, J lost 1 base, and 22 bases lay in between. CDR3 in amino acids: CASTSLLLGGSNTEAFF. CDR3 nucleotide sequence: TGTGCCAGCACCTCCCTCCTCTTGGGGGGATCGAACACTGAAGCTTTCTTT.

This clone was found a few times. DNA for the CDR3: TGTGCCAGCAGCTTGGCCGGGGGGGTGATCGGGGGACCCCAGCATTTT. It codes for CASSLAGGVIGGPQHF. The chain has TRBV5-6 and TRBJ1-5; the D gene is possibly TRBD1 (5 bases). The CDR3 contains 16 residues. Germline CDR1 is SGHDT and CDR2 is YYEEEE. The V and J ends lost 0 bases and 10 bases respectively, with 20 bases between them.

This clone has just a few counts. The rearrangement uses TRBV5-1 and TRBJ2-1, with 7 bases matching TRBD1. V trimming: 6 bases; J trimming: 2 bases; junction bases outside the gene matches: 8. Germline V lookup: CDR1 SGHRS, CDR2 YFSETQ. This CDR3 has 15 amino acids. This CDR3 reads CASNRKQGTYNEQFF. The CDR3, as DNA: TGCGCCAGCAATAGGAAACAGGGGACCTACAATGAGCAGTTCTTC.

CDR3 DNA sequence: TGCGCCAGCAGCCCGTCGGGACAGCAAGAGACCCAGTACTTC. It translates to CASSPSGQQETQYF. This chain connects TRBV4-1 to TRBJ2-5, with 7 bases lining up with TRBD1. Looked up from germline, CDR1 is MGHRA and CDR2 is YSYEKL. With 4 bases clipped from V and 2 bases from J, the junction kept 4 bases outside the gene matches. The CDR3 consists of 14 residues.

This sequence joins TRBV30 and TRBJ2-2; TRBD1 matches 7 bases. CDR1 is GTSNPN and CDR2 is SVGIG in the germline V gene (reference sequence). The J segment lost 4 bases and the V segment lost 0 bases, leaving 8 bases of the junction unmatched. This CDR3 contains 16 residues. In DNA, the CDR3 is TGTGCCTGGAGTGTAAAGACAGGGTCGGGCACCGGGGAGCTGTTTTTT. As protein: CAWSVKTGSGTGELFF.

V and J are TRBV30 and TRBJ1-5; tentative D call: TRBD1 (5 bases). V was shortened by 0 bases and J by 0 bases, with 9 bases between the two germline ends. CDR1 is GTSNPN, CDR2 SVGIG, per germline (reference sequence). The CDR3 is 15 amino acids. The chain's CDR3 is CAWSVRGFSNQPQHF. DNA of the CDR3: TGTGCCTGGAGTGTACGGGGGTTTAGCAATCAGCCCCAGCATTTT.

CDR3 DNA sequence: TGTGCCAGCAGTTTACGTCCCACAGATACGCAGTATTTT. Residues: CASSLRPTDTQYF. The V gene is TRBV27, the J gene TRBJ2-3; D uncertain. V was pared by 2 bases and J by 2 bases, with 5 bases between. Germline CDR1 and CDR2: MNHEY and SMNVEV (reference sequence). The CDR3 runs 13 residues.

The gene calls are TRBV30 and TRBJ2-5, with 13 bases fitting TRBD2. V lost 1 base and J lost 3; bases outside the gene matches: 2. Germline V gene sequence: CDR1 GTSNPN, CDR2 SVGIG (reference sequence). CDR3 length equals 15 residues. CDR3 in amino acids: CAWSAGTSGKETQYF. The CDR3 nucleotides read TGTGCCTGGAGTGCCGGGACTAGCGGGAAAGAGACCCAGTACTTC.

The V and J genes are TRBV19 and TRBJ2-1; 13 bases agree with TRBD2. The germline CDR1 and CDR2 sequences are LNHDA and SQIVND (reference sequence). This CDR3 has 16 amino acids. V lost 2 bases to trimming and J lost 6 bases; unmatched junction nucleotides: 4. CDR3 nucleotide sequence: TGTGCCAGTAGTATATACGGGACTAGCGGGATCAATGAGCAGTTCTTC. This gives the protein CASSIYGTSGINEQFF.

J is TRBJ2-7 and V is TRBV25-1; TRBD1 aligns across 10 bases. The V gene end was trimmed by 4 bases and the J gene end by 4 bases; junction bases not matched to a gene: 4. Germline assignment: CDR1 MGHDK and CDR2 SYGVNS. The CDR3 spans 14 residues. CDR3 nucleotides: TGTGCCAGCAGTGGCCGGGACAGGGGATACGAGCAGTACTTC. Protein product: CASSGRDRGYEQYF.